This entry lists 26 T cell receptor beta chains sequenced from one sample in a study of response to subunit inactivated influenza vaccine. Each CDR3 protein gets one entry after TCRdb re-called the RT-PCR reads with MiXCR. The sample lists about 530,000 distinct CDR3 sequences, roughly 13% occurring once. Sequenced material: PBMCs from blood, taken roughly 46 days after vaccination. All receptors derive from a man aged 50 to 59 who received an inactivated influenza vaccine.

In this sample, this clonotype turned up a few times. The chain is built from TRBV10-3 and TRBJ1-5, with D unresolved. V lost 1 base, J lost 5 bases, and 6 bases lay in between. This CDR3 is 13 amino acids long. Germline-derived CDR1 and CDR2 are ENHRY and SYGVKD. The CDR3 DNA follows: TGTGCCATCAGTGAGTGGAGGGATCAGCCCCAGCATTTT. This codes for CAISEWRDQPQHF.

The chain carries TRBV5-4 and TRBJ1-5; TRBD1 is a possible D gene (5 bases). The germline V gene has CDR1 SGHNT and CDR2 YYREEE (reference sequence). Deletions cut 7 bases from V and 0 bases from J, with 14 bases between. This CDR3 is built from 15 residues. CDR3 protein: CASYRRGYSNQPQHF. The CDR3 DNA reads as TGTGCCAGCTACCGTCGGGGGTATAGCAATCAGCCCCAGCATTTT.

This clonotype was recorded a few times. This sequence joins TRBV29-1 and TRBJ2-2, with D uncertain. Trimming took off 6 bases at V and 5 bases at J, with 7 bases between the two ends. Germline CDR1 SQVTM, CDR2 ANQGSEA. The length of the CDR3 is 11 residues. CDR3 region: CSVPSTGELFF. The CDR3 DNA sequence: TGCAGCGTCCCAAGTACCGGGGAGCTGTTTTTT.

The J gene is TRBJ2-1, the V gene TRBV4-3; D is unclear. Trimming stripped 0 bases from V and 0 bases from J, with 12 bases between. The CDR3 has 17 residues. Looked up from germline, CDR1 is LGHNA and CDR2 is YSLEER. CDR3 residues: CASSQDFGRGSYNEQFF. In DNA, the CDR3 is TGCGCCAGCAGCCAAGATTTTGGCCGAGGCTCCTACAATGAGCAGTTCTTC.

The chain couples TRBV30 to TRBJ2-1; tentatively, D is TRBD2 (6 bases). Germline CDR1 and CDR2: GTSNPN and SVGIG (reference sequence). V shed 4 bases and J shed 5 bases, with 18 bases lying between them. This CDR3 has 15 amino acids. CDR3 in DNA: TGTGCCTGGACCCTCGGGGCGGGAATCAACAATGAGCAGTTCTTC. It yields the protein CAWTLGAGINNEQFF.

The chain links TRBV24-1 to TRBJ2-6; D is perhaps TRBD2 (5 bases). The germline CDR1 and CDR2 sequences are KGHDR and SFDVKD. V lost 2 bases to trimming and J lost 2 bases, with 6 bases between them. The CDR3 consists of 15 residues. The CDR3 sequence is CATSDWGAGANVLTF. CDR3 bases: TGTGCCACCAGTGATTGGGGAGCTGGGGCCAACGTCCTGACTTTC.

At least ten counts were recorded for this clonotype. The V call is TRBV4-3, the J call TRBJ1-4; D perhaps matches TRBD1 (5 bases). Per germline, CDR1 LGHNA and CDR2 YSLEER. CDR3 length: 12 amino acids. V was pared by 0 bases and J by 10 bases, with 6 bases between. CDR3 sequence reads: CASSQDRGKLFF. For the CDR3, the DNA is TGCGCCAGCAGCCAAGATAGGGGAAAACTGTTTTTT.

The CDR3: CSARETGTPQETQYF. The CDR3 coding sequence is TGCAGTGCTAGAGAGACCGGGACACCTCAAGAGACCCAGTACTTC. The rearrangement uses TRBV20-1 and TRBJ2-5; tentatively, D is TRBD1 (6 bases). V lost 0 bases to trimming and J lost 2 bases, with 13 bases between them. This CDR3 is 15 amino acids long. Germline V gene lookup returns CDR1 DFQATT and CDR2 SNEGSKA (reference sequence).

V is TRBV20-1 and J is TRBJ2-2; D gene ambiguous. The CDR3 length is 15 residues. V was cut by 4 bases and J by 1 base, with 13 bases left in between. Germline lookup yields CDR1 DFQATT and CDR2 SNEGSKA (reference sequence). The CDR3 coding sequence is TGCAGTGCTAAATGGTTTGGCAGGAACACCGGGGAGCTGTTTTTT. It translates to CSAKWFGRNTGELFF.

This clonotype has at least ten counts. The chain recombines TRBV7-9 with TRBJ2-1, with D uncertain. Trimming took 3 bases from V and 0 from J, leaving 6 bases between them. Germline-derived CDR1 and CDR2 are SEHNR and FQNEAQ (reference sequence). There are 14 residues in the CDR3. CDR3 region: CASSFSSSYNEQFF. The CDR3 DNA is TGTGCCAGCAGCTTCTCGAGCTCCTACAATGAGCAGTTCTTC. The entire variable domain, with the rest obtained from reference TRBV7-9 and TRBJ2-1, is as follows: DTGVSQNPRHKITKRGQNVTFRCDPISEHNRLYWYRQTLGQGPEFLTYFQNEAQLEKSRLLSDRFSAERPKGSFSTLEIQRTEQGDSAMYLCASSFSSSYNEQFFGPGTRLTVL.

At least ten counts were recorded for this clonotype. V gene TRBV12-3 or TRBV12-4 combines with J gene TRBJ1-5; D is unresolved. The CDR3 has 15 residues. Trimming removed 5 bases at V and 2 bases at J, with 13 bases between. CDR3 protein: CASSPDPVGNQPQHF. CDR3 in DNA: TGTGCCAGCAGTCCAGACCCCGTCGGCAATCAGCCCCAGCATTTT.

V and J are TRBV7-2 and TRBJ2-7, with 9 bases matching TRBD1. The length of the CDR3 is 14 residues. V lost 4 bases, J lost 5 bases, and 6 bases stayed unmatched. Germline V gives CDR1 SGHTA, CDR2 FQGNSA. The CDR3 protein is CASSSQGAWHEQYF. CDR3 sequence (DNA): TGTGCCAGCAGCTCACAGGGGGCTTGGCACGAGCAGTACTTC.

This clonotype was observed a few times. The genes are TRBV24-1 and TRBJ2-5, with D perhaps assigned TRBD1 or TRBD2 (5 bases each). V was pared by 5 bases and J by 7 bases, with 10 bases between. This CDR3 is built from 12 residues. Germline V gene data show CDR1 as KGHDR and CDR2 as SFDVKD. For the CDR3, the DNA is TGTGCCACCAGTGGTGGGGGTCGGACCCAGTACTTC. It is translated as CATSGGGRTQYF.

The chain couples TRBV10-3 to TRBJ1-6, with TRBD1 matching over 7 bases. V shed 6 bases, J shed 10 bases, and the junction held 3 bases outside the gene matches. The CDR3 sequence is 12 residues long. Germline-derived CDR1 and CDR2 are ENHRY and SYGVKD. CDR3 sequence reads: CAIREQGSPLHF. For the CDR3, the DNA is TGTGCCATCAGAGAACAGGGGTCACCCCTCCACTTT.

This clonotype turned up a few times. The chain has TRBV12-3 or TRBV12-4 and TRBJ1-4, with TRBD1 identical over 8 bases. With V trimmed by 1 base and J by 9 bases, 13 bases remained unmatched. CDR3 length: 17 amino acids. The CDR3: CASSLDYGTGGVKKLFF. CDR3 in DNA: TGTGCCAGCAGTTTAGATTATGGGACAGGAGGCGTAAAAAAACTGTTTTTT.

This rearrangement joins TRBV3-1 to TRBJ2-7, with D unresolved. Germline values: CDR1 LGHDT, CDR2 YNNKEL (reference sequence). The CDR3 sequence is 16 residues long. V shed 3 bases and J shed 0 bases, with 15 bases lying between them. The CDR3 nucleotides read TGTGCCAGCAGCCATGTCCTGAGCAGTTTCTCCTACGAGCAGTACTTC. Translating gives CASSHVLSSFSYEQYF.

There are a few counts of this clonotype. The chain uses TRBV7-9 and TRBJ2-2, with D possibly TRBD2 on 5 matching bases. The V and J ends lost 1 base and 6 bases respectively, with 9 bases between them. The CDR3 is 14 residues long. Germline V gene lookup returns CDR1 SEHNR and CDR2 FQNEAQ (reference sequence). Written as DNA, the CDR3 is TGTGCCAGCAGCTTAGGAGGGCAGTCCGGGGAGCTGTTTTTT. Encoded protein: CASSLGGQSGELFF.

This clonotype turned up a few times. CDR3 DNA: TGCAGTGCTAGAGGCCAGGGACCCTACACAGATACGCAGTATTTT. It specifies CSARGQGPYTDTQYF. The chain has TRBV20-1 and TRBJ2-3; perhaps D is TRBD1 or TRBD2 (5 bases each). V was pared by 1 base and J by 2 bases, with 13 bases between. CDR1 is DFQATT and CDR2 is SNEGSKA in the germline V gene (reference sequence). The length of the CDR3 is 15 residues.

This clonotype has only a few counts. The chain is built from TRBV4-3 and TRBJ2-3; D could derive from TRBD1 or TRBD2 (6 bases each). Germline CDR1 is LGHNA and CDR2 is YSLEER. Trimming stripped 0 bases from V and 4 bases from J, with 8 bases between. This CDR3 is 14 amino acids long. The CDR3 DNA follows: TGCGCCAGCAGCCAAGATGGGGGGCCAGATACGCAGTATTTT. Translation gives CASSQDGGPDTQYF.

This clonotype was detected many times. The V call is TRBV5-1, the J call TRBJ2-7, with D possibly called TRBD1 or TRBD2 (6 bases each). The length of the CDR3 is 15 residues. With 3 bases removed from V and 2 bases from J, the gap between germline ends came to 15 bases. Per the germline V gene, CDR1 is SGHRS and CDR2 is YFSETQ. The CDR3 protein is CASSSTLGGPYEQYF. The CDR3 DNA sequence: TGCGCCAGCAGCTCAACATTGGGGGGCCCCTACGAGCAGTACTTC.

This clonotype was seen only a few times. The gene calls are TRBV20-1 and TRBJ2-5, with D perhaps given as TRBD1 or TRBD2 (6 bases each). Trimming pared 2 bases from V and 2 bases from J, leaving 15 bases between. CDR3 length: 15 residues. Germline V gene lookup returns CDR1 DFQATT and CDR2 SNEGSKA (reference sequence). For the CDR3, the DNA is TGCAGTGCTAGACAGGGGACTGTAACGCAAGAGACCCAGTACTTC. Translated, it gives CSARQGTVTQETQYF.

This clonotype was counted many times. V usage is TRBV6-1 and J usage is TRBJ2-1; TRBD2 aligns across 8 bases. In germline, CDR1 is MNHNS, CDR2 SASEGT. V lost 4 bases, J lost 6 bases, and 5 bases stayed unmatched. This CDR3 is 14 amino acids long. The CDR3 bases are TGTGCCAGCAGTGCGACTAGCGTCCCCAATGAGCAGTTCTTC. This gives the protein CASSATSVPNEQFF.

The chain couples TRBV5-5 to TRBJ1-5; TRBD1 might be the D (5 bases). The CDR3 covers 17 residues. V lost 2 bases, J lost 0 bases, and 15 bases lay in between. Germline lookup yields CDR1 SGHKS and CDR2 YYEKEE (reference sequence). The DNA of the CDR3 is TGTGCCAGCAGCTTCGGGGACGGAAAATATAGCAATCAGCCCCAGCATTTT. Encoded protein: CASSFGDGKYSNQPQHF. The complete variable domain, with remaining parts taken from reference TRBV5-5 and TRBJ1-5, reads DAGVTQSPTHLIKTRGQQVTLRCSPISGHKSVSWYQQVLGQGPQFIFQYYEKEERGRGNFPDRFSARQFPNYSSELNVNALLLGDSALYLCASSFGDGKYSNQPQHFGDGTRLSIL.

The chain recombines TRBV6-1 with TRBJ2-1; D perhaps matches TRBD2 (6 bases). Germline V gives CDR1 MNHNS, CDR2 SASEGT. V was trimmed by 6 bases and J by 1 base, leaving 16 bases between them. The CDR3 length is 16 residues. The CDR3 loop reads CASSPLSGISYNEQFF. The CDR3, as DNA: TGTGCCAGCAGCCCCCTTAGCGGTATATCCTACAATGAGCAGTTCTTC.

CDR3 residues: CAISGGTSGTYEQYF. Here the CDR3 DNA reads TGTGCCATCAGTGGCGGTACTAGCGGAACCTACGAGCAGTACTTC. The chain uses TRBV10-3 and TRBJ2-7; 8 nucleotides align to TRBD2. The V gene end was trimmed by 4 bases and the J gene end by 2 bases; junction bases not matched to a gene: 7. Germline assignment: CDR1 ENHRY and CDR2 SYGVKD. The CDR3 sequence is 15 residues long.

On this clonotype itself: One end of the junction fails to match germline, which may point to a read error. V is TRBV4-2 and J is TRBJ2-3, with 8 bases identical to TRBD2. Germline lookup yields CDR1 LGHNA and CDR2 YNFKEQ. The CDR3 sequence is 16 residues long. CDR3 coding DNA: TGTTCCAGCAGCCAAGAGGAAGCGGGGGGCACAGATACGCAGTATTTT. Its translation: CSSSQEEAGGTDTQYF.